This entry lists 17 T cell receptor beta chains sequenced from one sample in a study of T-cell reconstitution after alpha-beta-depleted transplantation in children. Preparation of the TCRbeta library was carried out with unique molecular identifiers. TCRdb re-derived calls from the PCR reads in MiXCR, one entry per CDR3 protein. The profile shows 90,000 to 130,000 distinct CDR3 sequences, almost 6.5% of them singletons. Sequenced here: PBMCs, mostly from graft donor cells, sampled 360 days after TCRalphabeta/CD19-depleted stem cell transplant. All receptors derive from a male patient aged 2-10 years who had a stem cell transplant for acute lymphoblastic leukemia, so the T cells may come from the graft donor.

This clonotype has more than one count but fewer than ten. J is TRBJ2-7 and V is TRBV10-2, with D uncertain. CDR1 and CDR2 from the germline V gene are WSHSY and SAAADI. V dropped 7 bases and J dropped 3 bases, with 7 bases sitting between them. The CDR3 spans 11 residues. CDR3 sequence: CASKDLYEQYF. The CDR3 nucleotides are TGCGCCAGCAAGGACCTCTACGAGCAGTACTTC.

This clonotype was seen a few times. This sequence joins TRBV28 and TRBJ2-7; D perhaps matches TRBD1 (6 bases). Trimming cost V 1 base and J 0 bases, with 10 bases left between them. Germline loops: CDR1 MDHEN, CDR2 SYDVKM. The CDR3 consists of 15 residues. The CDR3 DNA sequence: TGTGCCAGCAGTTTATACGCAGGGGCCTCCTACGAGCAGTACTTC. This gives the protein CASSLYAGASYEQYF.

This clonotype was recorded many times. The genes are TRBV10-2 and TRBJ2-1; perhaps TRBD2 as D (5 bases). The V end was cut by 8 bases, the J end by 8 bases, with 7 bases between. CDR1 and CDR2 from the germline V gene are WSHSY and SAAADI. The CDR3 extends over 10 amino acids. CDR3 region: CASERDEQFF. The CDR3 DNA reads as TGCGCCAGCGAGAGGGATGAGCAGTTCTTC.

V gene TRBV20-1 combines with J gene TRBJ2-7; TRBD2 might be the D (5 bases). With 3 bases removed from V and 3 bases from J, the gap between germline ends came to 12 bases. CDR1 is DFQATT, CDR2 SNEGSKA, per germline (reference sequence). This CDR3 is 13 amino acids long. The CDR3 bases are TGCAGTGCTAGGGACTTGGCTGGCTACGAGCAGTACTTC. Its protein is CSARDLAGYEQYF.

J is TRBJ2-3 and V is TRBV20-1, with TRBD2 matching 12 bases. This CDR3 has 21 amino acids. Looked up from germline, CDR1 is DFQATT and CDR2 is SNEGSKA (reference sequence). V shed 3 bases and J 1 base; nucleotides not matched to a gene: 20. The CDR3 is CSASGSFGLAGGRGGTDTQYF. Written as DNA, the CDR3 is TGCAGTGCTAGTGGTAGTTTCGGCCTAGCGGGGGGGCGAGGAGGCACAGATACGCAGTATTTT.

This clonotype has a count of ten or more. V is TRBV5-1 and J is TRBJ2-7; the D gene is possibly TRBD2 (5 bases). The V end lost 4 bases, the J end lost 3 bases, and 14 bases lay between the germline ends. The CDR3 contains 14 residues. CDR1 is SGHRS and CDR2 is YFSETQ in the germline V gene. CDR3 sequence reads: CASSAGGSLYEQYF. In nucleotides, the CDR3 is TGCGCCAGCAGCGCCGGAGGTTCCCTCTACGAGCAGTACTTC.

For this clonotype: One end of the junction is discordant with germline, which a read error may explain. The CDR3 DNA is TGTGCCAGCAGCGATAGGCCCTCCGGCGCGGATACGCTGTATTTT. It is translated as CASSDRPSGADTLYF. This chain connects TRBV6-1 to TRBJ2-3, with D uncertain. The CDR3 runs to 15 residues. Germline V CDR1 and CDR2: MNHNS, SASEGT.

The sample holds many counts of this clonotype. V gene TRBV9 combines with J gene TRBJ2-7, with D perhaps matching TRBD1 (5 bases). The germline gives CDR1 SGDLS, CDR2 YYNGEE. V was pared by 3 bases and J by 2 bases, with 15 bases between. This CDR3 spans 15 amino acids. CDR3 in amino acids: CASSAFPGYAYEQYF. CDR3 coding DNA: TGTGCCAGCAGCGCTTTCCCAGGGTACGCCTACGAGCAGTACTTC.

CDR3 amino acids: CASSPGGGRLSYEQYF. CDR3 bases: TGTGCCAGCAGCCCAGGAGGAGGGAGACTCTCCTACGAGCAGTACTTC. The J gene is TRBJ2-7, the V gene TRBV9; TRBD2 is a possible D gene (6 bases). Germline V gene data show CDR1 as SGDLS and CDR2 as YYNGEE. The CDR3 sequence is 16 residues long. With 4 bases removed from V and 0 bases from J, the gap between germline ends came to 17 bases.

Notes on this clonotype: A much bigger clone sits one base away, suggesting this may be a read error. The chain is built from TRBV27 and TRBJ2-1; no firm D call. Germline CDR1 is MNHEY and CDR2 is SMNVEV (reference sequence). The CDR3 is 13 residues long. The CDR3 loop reads CSSTPGGYNEQFF. In DNA form, the CDR3 reads TGTTCCAGCACCCCCGGCGGTTACAATGAGCAGTTCTTC.

This clonotype was counted at least ten times. The genes are TRBV6-1 and TRBJ2-2; D gene ambiguous. Germline CDR1 MNHNS, CDR2 SASEGT. V was clipped by 6 bases and J by 6 bases, with 2 bases between them. This CDR3 has 10 amino acids. CDR3 nucleotides: TGTGCCAGCAGGTCCGGGGAGCTGTTTTTT. Translated, it gives CASRSGELFF.

This clonotype was observed many times. The gene calls are TRBV27 and TRBJ2-3; TRBD2 agrees at 10 bases. CDR1 MNHEY and CDR2 SMNVEV come from the germline V gene (reference sequence). Unmatched junction bases numbered 1, after V lost 3 bases and J lost 4 bases. This CDR3 region has 14 residues. The CDR3 is CASSFSGGSDTQYF. The CDR3 DNA sequence: TGTGCCAGCAGTTTTAGCGGGGGGTCAGATACGCAGTATTTT.

This clonotype was seen repeatedly, ten times or more. The chain is built from TRBV7-9 and TRBJ1-1; D may be TRBD1 (6 bases). The V gene's germline CDR1 is SEHNR and CDR2 FQNEAQ (reference sequence). Between the trimmed V and J ends, which lost 2 bases and 2 bases, there was a span of 12 bases. CDR3 length equals 15 residues. CDR3 protein: CASSLTPGVNTEAFF. The CDR3 DNA is TGTGCCAGCAGCTTAACGCCAGGGGTTAACACTGAAGCTTTCTTT.

This clonotype has a count of ten or more. The chain is built from TRBV5-1 and TRBJ2-1; 14 nucleotides line up with TRBD2. Germline CDR1 reads SGHRS; CDR2 reads YFSETQ. J was trimmed by 6 bases and V by 1 base; bases with no gene match: 3. CDR3 length equals 16 residues. The CDR3 DNA follows: TGCGCCAGCAGCTTGCCAGGACTAGCGGGGGGCAATGAGCAGTTCTTC. It yields the protein CASSLPGLAGGNEQFF.

This clonotype has ten or more counts. The chain combines TRBV7-9 with TRBJ2-3, with D perhaps being TRBD1 or TRBD2 (5 bases each). The CDR3 runs 15 residues. In germline, CDR1 is SEHNR, CDR2 FQNEAQ (reference sequence). V dropped 4 bases and J dropped 5 bases, with 16 bases sitting between them. DNA of the CDR3: TGTGCCAGCAGCTCAGTCCCGGGACGAGTAGATACGCAGTATTTT. It is translated as CASSSVPGRVDTQYF.

This clonotype was found a few times. The gene calls are TRBV9 and TRBJ2-7, with TRBD1 identical over 9 bases. CDR1 and CDR2 from the germline V gene are SGDLS and YYNGEE. After removal of 3 bases from V and 4 bases from J, the junction contained 8 bases not matched to a gene. This CDR3 is built from 15 residues. The CDR3 protein is CASSAEGQGTYEQYF. In DNA, the CDR3 is TGTGCCAGCAGCGCCGAGGGACAGGGAACGTACGAGCAGTACTTC. Looking up the rest from reference TRBV9 and TRBJ2-7 gives the full variable domain: DSGVTQTPKHLITATGQRVTLRCSPRSGDLSVYWYQQSLDQGLQFLIQYYNGEERAKGNILERFSAQQFPDLHSELNLSSLELGDSALYFCASSAEGQGTYEQYFGPGTRLTVT.

In its sample, this clonotype was seen many times. V is TRBV13 and J is TRBJ2-7; 9 bases match TRBD2. CDR1 and CDR2 (germline): PRHDT, FYEKMQ (reference sequence). J lost 2 bases, V lost 5 bases, and 7 bases had no gene match. The CDR3 length is 15 residues. This CDR3 reads CASSHHSSGTYEQYF. The CDR3, as DNA: TGTGCCAGCAGCCATCATTCTAGCGGGACCTACGAGCAGTACTTC. Together with reference TRBV13 and TRBJ2-7, the CDR3 gives the full variable domain: AAGVIQSPRHLIKEKRETATLKCYPIPRHDTVYWYQQGPGQDPQFLISFYEKMQSDKGSIPDRFSAQQFSDYHSELNMSSLELGDSALYFCASSHHSSGTYEQYFGPGTRLTVT.